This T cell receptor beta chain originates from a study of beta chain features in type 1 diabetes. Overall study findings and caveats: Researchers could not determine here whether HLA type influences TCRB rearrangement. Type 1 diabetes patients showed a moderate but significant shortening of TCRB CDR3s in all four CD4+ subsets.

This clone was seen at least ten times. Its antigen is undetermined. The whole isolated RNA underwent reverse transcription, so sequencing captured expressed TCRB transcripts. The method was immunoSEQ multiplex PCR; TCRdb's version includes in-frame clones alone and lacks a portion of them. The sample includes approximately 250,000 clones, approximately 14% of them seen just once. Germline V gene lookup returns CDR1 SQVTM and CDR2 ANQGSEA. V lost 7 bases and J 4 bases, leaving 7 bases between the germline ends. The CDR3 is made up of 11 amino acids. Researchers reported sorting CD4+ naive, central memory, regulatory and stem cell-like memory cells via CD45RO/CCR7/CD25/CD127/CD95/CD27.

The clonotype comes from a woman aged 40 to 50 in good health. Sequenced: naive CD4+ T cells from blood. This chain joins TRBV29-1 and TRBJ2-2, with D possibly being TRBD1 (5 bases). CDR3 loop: CSGGSTGELFF. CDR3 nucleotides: TGCAGCGGGGGCTCCACCGGGGAGCTGTTTTTT.